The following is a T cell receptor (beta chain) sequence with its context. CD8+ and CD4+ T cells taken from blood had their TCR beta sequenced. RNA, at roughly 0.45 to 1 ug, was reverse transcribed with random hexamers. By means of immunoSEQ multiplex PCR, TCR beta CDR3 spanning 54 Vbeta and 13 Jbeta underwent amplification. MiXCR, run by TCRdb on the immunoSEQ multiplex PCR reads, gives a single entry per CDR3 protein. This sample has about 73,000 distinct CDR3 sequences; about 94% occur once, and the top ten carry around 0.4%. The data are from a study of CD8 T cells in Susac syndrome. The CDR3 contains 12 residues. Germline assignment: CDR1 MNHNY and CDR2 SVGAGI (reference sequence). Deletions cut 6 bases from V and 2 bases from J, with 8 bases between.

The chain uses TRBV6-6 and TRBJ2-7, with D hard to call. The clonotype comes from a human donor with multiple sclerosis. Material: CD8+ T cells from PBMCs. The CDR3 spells CASSLRAYEQYF. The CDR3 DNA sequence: TGTGCCAGCAGCCTCCGGGCCTACGAGCAGTACTTC.